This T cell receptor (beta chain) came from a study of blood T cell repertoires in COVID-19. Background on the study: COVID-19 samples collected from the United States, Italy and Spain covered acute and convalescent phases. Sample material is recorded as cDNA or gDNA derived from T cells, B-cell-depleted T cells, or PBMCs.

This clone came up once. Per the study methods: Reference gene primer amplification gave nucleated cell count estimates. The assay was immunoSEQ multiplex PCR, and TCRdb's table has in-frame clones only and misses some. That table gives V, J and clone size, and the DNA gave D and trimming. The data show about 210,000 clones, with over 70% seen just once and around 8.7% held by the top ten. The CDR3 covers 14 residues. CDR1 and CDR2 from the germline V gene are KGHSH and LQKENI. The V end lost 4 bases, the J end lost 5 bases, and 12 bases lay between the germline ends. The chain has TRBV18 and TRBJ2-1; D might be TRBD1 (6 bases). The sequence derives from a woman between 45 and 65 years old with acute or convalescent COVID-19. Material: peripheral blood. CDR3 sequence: CASSLQGQNNEQFF. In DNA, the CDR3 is TGTGCCAGCTCACTCCAGGGACAAAACAATGAGCAGTTCTTC.